These 14 T cell receptor beta chains were sequenced from one sample in a study of CD8 T cells in ankylosing spondylitis. Study outcomes and limitations: There was a TCR beta motif, made of several highly homologous variants, that appeared characteristic of ankylosing spondylitis blood.

No antigen has been identified for these receptors. TCRdb re-called the 5' RACE reads through MiXCR, storing one row per CDR3 protein. The sample gives fewer than 450,000 distinct CDR3 sequences, 17% of which show up once; approximately 0.97% is in the top ten. Material for sequencing was blood, either unsorted or a sorted T cell fraction (not recorded which). The receptors here all came from a male donor with ankylosing spondylitis.

The V call is TRBV7-2, the J call TRBJ2-5; no clear D gene. The CDR3 extends over 13 amino acids. Germline loops: CDR1 SGHTA, CDR2 FQGNSA. The V gene lost 4 bases and the J gene lost 3 bases, with 9 bases spanning the gap. CDR3 residues: CASSSGPKETQYF. The CDR3 DNA sequence: TGTGCCAGCAGCTCCGGTCCTAAAGAGACCCAGTACTTC.

V gene TRBV27 combines with J gene TRBJ2-7; TRBD1 or TRBD2 may be the D gene (5 bases each). V gave up 7 bases and J gave up 3 bases, with 13 bases separating them. Per germline, CDR1 MNHEY and CDR2 SMNVEV (reference sequence). The CDR3 covers 13 residues. The DNA of the CDR3 is TGTGCCAGCACCCCCCCAGGGAGCTACGAGCAGTACTTC. Its translation is CASTPPGSYEQYF.

This chain joins TRBV20-1 and TRBJ2-7; 9 bases map to TRBD2. The germline gives CDR1 DFQATT, CDR2 SNEGSKA (reference sequence). Losses at the gene ends were 5 bases for V and 1 base for J; bases not matched to a gene: 6. CDR3 length: 14 amino acids. CDR3 coding DNA: TGCAGTGCTGGCTTGGCGGGAGGGTCCTACGAGCAGTACTTC. It codes for CSAGLAGGSYEQYF.

The chain combines TRBV5-1 with TRBJ2-7; 12 bases align to TRBD2. V gave up 5 bases and J gave up 1 base; unmatched junction bases: 4. The CDR3 runs to 15 residues. Germline V lookup: CDR1 SGHRS, CDR2 YFSETQ. The CDR3 nucleotides read TGCGCCAGCAGGTCAGGACTAGCGGGGTCCTACGAGCAGTACTTC. Its protein is CASRSGLAGSYEQYF.

The rearrangement joins TRBV12-3 or TRBV12-4 to TRBJ1-4, with D uncertain. This CDR3 contains 15 residues. V shed 5 bases and J shed 1 base, with 11 bases lying between them. CDR3: CASSAGRRTNEKLFF. The CDR3 nucleotides are TGTGCCAGCAGTGCCGGACGGAGAACTAATGAAAAACTGTTTTTT.

This chain connects TRBV20-1 to TRBJ1-1; D not resolved. The CDR3 sequence is 12 residues long. Trimming cost V 3 bases and J 8 bases, with 13 bases left between them. Germline assignment: CDR1 DFQATT and CDR2 SNEGSKA (reference sequence). CDR3: CSASGSGSEAFF. The CDR3 region has the DNA TGCAGTGCTAGTGGGTCAGGTTCCGAAGCTTTCTTT.

Many counts were recorded for this clonotype. The rearrangement uses TRBV20-1 and TRBJ2-2, with D unresolved. The CDR3 is 13 residues long. Per the germline V gene, CDR1 is DFQATT and CDR2 is SNEGSKA (reference sequence). The V end lost 5 bases, the J end lost 3 bases, and 10 bases lay between the germline ends. The CDR3 sequence: CSAPRRYTGELFF. The CDR3 DNA sequence: TGCAGTGCTCCTAGGCGGTACACCGGGGAGCTGTTTTTT.

This clonotype was detected only a few times. The chain joins TRBV12-3 or TRBV12-4 to TRBJ2-3; D might be TRBD2 (6 bases). CDR3 length equals 12 residues. V was pared by 6 bases and J by 6 bases, with 10 bases between. CDR3 nucleotides: TGTGCCAGCAGCGCCCTAGCGGATACGCAGTATTTT. This translates into CASSALADTQYF.

The chain joins TRBV6-5 to TRBJ2-4; tentatively, D is TRBD1 or TRBD2 (5 bases each). Trimming cost V 0 bases and J 1 base, with 10 bases left between them. From germline, CDR1 is MNHEY and CDR2 SVGAGI. This CDR3 contains 16 residues. The CDR3 region has the DNA TGTGCCAGCAGTTACTCGTTCGAGGGGGCCAAAAACATTCAGTACTTC. Protein: CASSYSFEGAKNIQYF.

The chain combines TRBV4-2 with TRBJ1-5; unclear D gene. Trimming shortened V by 0 bases and J by 1 base, and 7 bases separated the two germline ends. Looked up from germline, CDR1 is LGHNA and CDR2 is YNFKEQ. This CDR3 region has 15 residues. Written as DNA, the CDR3 is TGTGCCAGCAGCCAAGAAGTACGGAGCAATCAGCCCCAGCATTTT. Translation: CASSQEVRSNQPQHF.

The chain couples TRBV30 to TRBJ1-1; D gene uncertain. Germline V gene sequence: CDR1 GTSNPN, CDR2 SVGIG (reference sequence). The CDR3 is 14 amino acids. V lost 2 bases and J 0 bases, leaving 10 bases between the germline ends. CDR3 residues: CAWSIWGLNTEAFF. DNA of the CDR3: TGTGCCTGGAGTATATGGGGTTTGAACACTGAAGCTTTCTTT.

This clonotype appeared many times. The chain joins TRBV6-2 or TRBV6-3 to TRBJ2-4; D is ambiguous. The CDR3 runs 11 residues. Germline CDR1 is MNHEY and CDR2 is SVGEGT. V shed 0 bases and J shed 6 bases, with 0 bases lying between them. The DNA for the CDR3 is TGTGCCAGCAGTTACTCAAACATTCAGTACTTC. It codes for CASSYSNIQYF.

The V call is TRBV20-1, the J call TRBJ1-5; D possibly corresponds to TRBD1 (6 bases). Trimming shortened V by 6 bases and J by 0 bases, and 15 bases separated the two germline ends. The CDR3 runs 15 residues. CDR1 DFQATT and CDR2 SNEGSKA come from the germline V gene (reference sequence). CDR3 residues: CSAWRGADSNQPQHF. The CDR3 DNA follows: TGCAGTGCCTGGCGGGGGGCGGATAGCAATCAGCCCCAGCATTTT.

This clonotype has more than one count but fewer than ten. The V and J genes are TRBV4-1 and TRBJ1-3, with 8 nucleotides matching TRBD1. The CDR3 runs to 17 residues. CDR1 is MGHRA and CDR2 is YSYEKL in the germline V gene. V lost 1 base to trimming and J lost 4 bases; unmatched junction nucleotides: 9. Here the CDR3 reads CASSQGGTGDFGNTIYF. The DNA for the CDR3 is TGCGCCAGCAGCCAAGGGGGGACAGGAGATTTCGGAAACACCATATATTTT.